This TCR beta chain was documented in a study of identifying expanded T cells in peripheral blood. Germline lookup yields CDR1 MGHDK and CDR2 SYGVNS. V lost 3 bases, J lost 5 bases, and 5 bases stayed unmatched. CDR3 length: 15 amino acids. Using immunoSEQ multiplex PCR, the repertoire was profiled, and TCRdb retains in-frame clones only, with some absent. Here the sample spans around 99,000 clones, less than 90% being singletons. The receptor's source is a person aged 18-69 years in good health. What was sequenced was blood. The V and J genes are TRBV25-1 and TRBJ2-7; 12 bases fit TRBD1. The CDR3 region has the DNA TGTGCCAGCAGTGACCCGGGACAGGGGGCCCACGAGCAGTACTTC. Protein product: CASSDPGQGAHEQYF.